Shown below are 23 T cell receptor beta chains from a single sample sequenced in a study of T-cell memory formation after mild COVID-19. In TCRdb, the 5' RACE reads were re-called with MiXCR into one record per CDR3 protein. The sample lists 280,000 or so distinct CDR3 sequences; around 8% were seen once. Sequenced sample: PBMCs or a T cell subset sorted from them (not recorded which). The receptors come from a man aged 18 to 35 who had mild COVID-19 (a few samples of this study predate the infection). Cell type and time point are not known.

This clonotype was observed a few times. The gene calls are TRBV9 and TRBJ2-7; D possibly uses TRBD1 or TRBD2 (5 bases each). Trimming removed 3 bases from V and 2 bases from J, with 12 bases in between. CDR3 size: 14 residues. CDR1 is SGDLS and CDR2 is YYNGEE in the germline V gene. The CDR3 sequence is CASSGRDATYEQYF. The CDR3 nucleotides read TGTGCCAGCAGCGGCCGGGACGCAACCTACGAGCAGTACTTC.

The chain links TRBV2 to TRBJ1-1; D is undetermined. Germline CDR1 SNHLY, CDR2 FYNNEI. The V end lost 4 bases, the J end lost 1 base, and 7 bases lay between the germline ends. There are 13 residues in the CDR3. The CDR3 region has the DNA TGTGCCAGCAGTGCAGAGGGGAACACTGAAGCTTTCTTT. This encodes CASSAEGNTEAFF.

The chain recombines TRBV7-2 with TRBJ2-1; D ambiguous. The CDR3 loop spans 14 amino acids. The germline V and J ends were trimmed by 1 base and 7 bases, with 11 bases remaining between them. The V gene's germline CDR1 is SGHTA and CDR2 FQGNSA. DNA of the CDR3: TGTGCCAGCAGCTTAGATTCTGGCCCTAATGAGCAGTTCTTC. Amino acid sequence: CASSLDSGPNEQFF.

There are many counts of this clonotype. In nucleotides, the CDR3 is TGTGCCAGCAGTCGCCAAGAGACCCAGTACTTC. Protein product: CASSRQETQYF. The chain employs TRBV12-3 or TRBV12-4 and TRBJ2-5; the D is unclear. Between the trimmed V and J ends, which lost 5 bases and 1 base, there was a span of 2 bases. The CDR3 totals 11 residues.

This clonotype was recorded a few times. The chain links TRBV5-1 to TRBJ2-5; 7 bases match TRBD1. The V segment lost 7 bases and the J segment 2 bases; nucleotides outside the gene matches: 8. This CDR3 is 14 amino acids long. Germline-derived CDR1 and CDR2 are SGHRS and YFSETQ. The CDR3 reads CASQWDRVQETQYF. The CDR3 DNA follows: TGCGCCAGCCAATGGGACAGAGTACAAGAGACCCAGTACTTC.

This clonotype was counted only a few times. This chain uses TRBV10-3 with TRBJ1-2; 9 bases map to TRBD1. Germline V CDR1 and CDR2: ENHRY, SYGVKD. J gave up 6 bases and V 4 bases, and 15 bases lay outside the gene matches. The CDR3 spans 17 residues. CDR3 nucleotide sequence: TGTGCCATCAGTGCCCCCCGGGAACAGGGGGCTTCAAATGGCTACACCTTC. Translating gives CAISAPREQGASNGYTF.

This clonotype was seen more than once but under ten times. The CDR3 protein is CASSDPVKGDTEAFF. The CDR3 DNA follows: TGTGCCAGCAGCGACCCAGTAAAGGGCGACACTGAAGCTTTCTTT. This chain links TRBV9 with TRBJ1-1, with no clear D. The CDR3 runs 15 residues. The ends were cut back, 3 bases at V and 3 bases at J, with 15 bases in the middle. CDR1 is SGDLS and CDR2 is YYNGEE in the germline V gene.

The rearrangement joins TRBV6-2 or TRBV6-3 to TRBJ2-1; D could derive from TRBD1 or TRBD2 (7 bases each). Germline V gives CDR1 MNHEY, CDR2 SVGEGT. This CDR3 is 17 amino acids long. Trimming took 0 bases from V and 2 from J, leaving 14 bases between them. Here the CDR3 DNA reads TGTGCCAGCAGTTACTCCAGGGGGGGGGTAACCTACAATGAGCAGTTCTTC. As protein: CASSYSRGGVTYNEQFF.

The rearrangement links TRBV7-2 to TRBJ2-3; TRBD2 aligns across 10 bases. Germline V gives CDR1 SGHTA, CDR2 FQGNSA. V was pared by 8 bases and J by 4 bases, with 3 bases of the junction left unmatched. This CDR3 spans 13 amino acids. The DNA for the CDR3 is TGTGCCAGCGCTAGCGGGGGATCAGATACGCAGTATTTT. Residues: CASASGGSDTQYF. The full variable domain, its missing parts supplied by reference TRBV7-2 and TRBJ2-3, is GAGVSQSPSNKVTEKGKDVELRCDPISGHTALYWYRQSLGQGLEFLIYFQGNSAPDKSGLPSDRFSAERTGGSVSTLTIQRTQQEDSAVYLCASASGGSDTQYFGPGTRLTVL.

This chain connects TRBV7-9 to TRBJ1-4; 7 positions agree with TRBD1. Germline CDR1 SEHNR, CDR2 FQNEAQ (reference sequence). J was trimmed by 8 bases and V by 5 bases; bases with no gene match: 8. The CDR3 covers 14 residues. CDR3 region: CASSRQGIAEKLFF. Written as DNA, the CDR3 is TGTGCCAGCAGCAGACAGGGAATTGCGGAAAAACTGTTTTTT.

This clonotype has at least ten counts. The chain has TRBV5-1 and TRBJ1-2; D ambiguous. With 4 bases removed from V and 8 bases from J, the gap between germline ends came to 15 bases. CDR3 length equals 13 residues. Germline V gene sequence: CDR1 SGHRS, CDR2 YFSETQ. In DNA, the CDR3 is TGCGCCAGCAGCCCCGGACCGTCTAGGGGCTACACCTTC. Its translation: CASSPGPSRGYTF.

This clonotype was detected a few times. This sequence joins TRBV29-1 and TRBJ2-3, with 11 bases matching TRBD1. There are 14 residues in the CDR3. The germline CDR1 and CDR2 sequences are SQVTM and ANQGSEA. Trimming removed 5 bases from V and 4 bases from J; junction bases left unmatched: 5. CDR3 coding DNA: TGCAGCGTTAACCGGGACAGGGGGTCAGATACGCAGTATTTT. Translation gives CSVNRDRGSDTQYF.

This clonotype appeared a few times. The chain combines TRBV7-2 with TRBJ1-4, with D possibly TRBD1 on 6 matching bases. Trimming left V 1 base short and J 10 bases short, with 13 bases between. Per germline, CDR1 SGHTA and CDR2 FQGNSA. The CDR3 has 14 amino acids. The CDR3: CASSLEGGSGKLFF. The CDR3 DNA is TGTGCCAGCAGCTTAGAGGGGGGGTCCGGAAAACTGTTTTTT.

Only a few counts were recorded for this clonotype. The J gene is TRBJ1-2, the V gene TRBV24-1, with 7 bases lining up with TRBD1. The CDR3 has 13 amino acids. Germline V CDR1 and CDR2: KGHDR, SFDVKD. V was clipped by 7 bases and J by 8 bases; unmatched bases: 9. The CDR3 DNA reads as TGTGCCACCAGCAACAGGGGTGCCGAGGGCTACACCTTC. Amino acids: CATSNRGAEGYTF.

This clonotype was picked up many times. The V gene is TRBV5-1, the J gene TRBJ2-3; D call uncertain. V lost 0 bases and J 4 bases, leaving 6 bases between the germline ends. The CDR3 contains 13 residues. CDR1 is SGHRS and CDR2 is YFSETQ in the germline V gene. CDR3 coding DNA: TGCGCCAGCAGCTTGGTCTGGGCAGATACGCAGTATTTT. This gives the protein CASSLVWADTQYF.

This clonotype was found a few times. The CDR3 protein is CSARQPGLAGREETQYF. For the CDR3, the DNA is TGCAGTGCTAGACAGCCGGGACTAGCGGGGCGGGAAGAGACCCAGTACTTC. J is TRBJ2-5 and V is TRBV20-1; 13 bases align to TRBD2. Germline V lookup: CDR1 DFQATT, CDR2 SNEGSKA (reference sequence). V shed 2 bases and J 3 bases; nucleotides not matched to a gene: 9. The CDR3 sequence is 17 residues long.

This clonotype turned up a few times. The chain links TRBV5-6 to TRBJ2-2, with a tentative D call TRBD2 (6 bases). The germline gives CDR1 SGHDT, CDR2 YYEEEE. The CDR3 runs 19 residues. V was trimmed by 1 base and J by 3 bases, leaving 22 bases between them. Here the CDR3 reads CASSLWFRSAGGYTGELFF. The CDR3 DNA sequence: TGTGCCAGCAGCTTGTGGTTTAGGTCGGCCGGAGGGTACACCGGGGAGCTGTTTTTT.

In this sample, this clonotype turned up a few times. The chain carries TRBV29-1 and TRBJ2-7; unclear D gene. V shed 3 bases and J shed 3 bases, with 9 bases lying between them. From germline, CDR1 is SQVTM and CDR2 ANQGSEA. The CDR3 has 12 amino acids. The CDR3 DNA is TGCAGCGTTGAGGTGGAAAGCTACGAGCAGTACTTC. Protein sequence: CSVEVESYEQYF.

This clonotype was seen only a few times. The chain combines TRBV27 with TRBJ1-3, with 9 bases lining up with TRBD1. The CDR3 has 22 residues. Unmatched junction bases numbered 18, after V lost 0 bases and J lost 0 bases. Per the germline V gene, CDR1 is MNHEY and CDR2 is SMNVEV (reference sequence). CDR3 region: CASSLSTPGQGRQFYSGNTIYF. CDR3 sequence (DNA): TGTGCCAGCAGTTTATCGACCCCGGGACAGGGACGCCAGTTTTACTCTGGAAACACCATATATTTT.

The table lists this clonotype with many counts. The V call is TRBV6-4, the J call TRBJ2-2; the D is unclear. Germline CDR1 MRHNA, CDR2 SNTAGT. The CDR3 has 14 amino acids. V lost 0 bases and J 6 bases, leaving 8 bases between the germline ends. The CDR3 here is CASSDSRMSGELFF. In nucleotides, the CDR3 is TGTGCCAGCAGTGACTCGAGAATGTCCGGGGAGCTGTTTTTT.

As DNA, the CDR3 is TGCGCCAGCAGCGTCGGGACTAGCGCCAATGAGCAGTTCTTC. This codes for CASSVGTSANEQFF. The chain couples TRBV5-1 to TRBJ2-1; TRBD2 agrees at 10 bases. The CDR3 is 14 residues long. CDR1 and CDR2 from the germline V gene are SGHRS and YFSETQ. V gave up 4 bases and J gave up 6 bases; unmatched junction bases: 4.

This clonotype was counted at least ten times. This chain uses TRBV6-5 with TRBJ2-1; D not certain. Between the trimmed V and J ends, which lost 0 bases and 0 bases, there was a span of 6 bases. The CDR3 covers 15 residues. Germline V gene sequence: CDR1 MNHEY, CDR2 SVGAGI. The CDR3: CASSYSWSSYNEQFF. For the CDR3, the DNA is TGTGCCAGCAGTTACTCGTGGAGCTCCTACAATGAGCAGTTCTTC.

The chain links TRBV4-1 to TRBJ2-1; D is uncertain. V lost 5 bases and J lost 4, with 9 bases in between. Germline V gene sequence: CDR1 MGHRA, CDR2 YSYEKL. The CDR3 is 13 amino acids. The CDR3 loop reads CASSSQVYNEQFF. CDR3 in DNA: TGCGCCAGCAGCTCCCAGGTGTACAATGAGCAGTTCTTC.